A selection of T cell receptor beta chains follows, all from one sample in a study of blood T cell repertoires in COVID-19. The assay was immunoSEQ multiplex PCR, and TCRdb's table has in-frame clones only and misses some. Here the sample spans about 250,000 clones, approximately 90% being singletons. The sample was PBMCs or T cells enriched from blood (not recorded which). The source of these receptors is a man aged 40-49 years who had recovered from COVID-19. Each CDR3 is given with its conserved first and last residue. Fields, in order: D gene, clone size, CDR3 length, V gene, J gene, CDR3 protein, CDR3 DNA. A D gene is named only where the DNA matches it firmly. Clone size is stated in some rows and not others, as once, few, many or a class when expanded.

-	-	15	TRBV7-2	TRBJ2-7	CASSLVLARNYEQYF	TGTGCCAGCAGCTTAGTACTAGCACGAAACTACGAGCAGTACTTC
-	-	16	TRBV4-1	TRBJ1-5	CASSQGPGERSQPQHF	TGCGCCAGCAGCCAAGGGCCAGGGGAGCGGAGTCAGCCCCAGCATTTT
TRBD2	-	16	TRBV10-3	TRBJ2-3	CAISIGGGAGTDTQYF	TGTGCCATCAGCATAGGCGGGGGGGCCGGCACAGATACGCAGTATTTT
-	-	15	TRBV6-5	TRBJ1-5	CASSYSGEMGQPQHF	TGTGCCAGCAGTTACTCAGGGGAAATGGGACAGCCCCAGCATTTT
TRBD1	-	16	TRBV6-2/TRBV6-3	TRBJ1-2	CASSRGQALDNYGYTF	TGTGCCAGCAGCCGAGGACAGGCCCTCGATAACTATGGCTACACCTTC
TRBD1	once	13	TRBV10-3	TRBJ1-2	CAISRQGAGGYTF	TGTGCCATCAGCCGACAGGGGGCGGGTGGCTACACCTTC
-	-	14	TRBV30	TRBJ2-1	CAWSLKQDYNEQFF	TGTGCCTGGAGCCTTAAACAGGATTACAATGAGCAGTTCTTC
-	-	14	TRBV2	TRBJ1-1	CASSVYRDSTEAFF	TGTGCCAGCAGCGTTTACAGGGATAGCACTGAAGCTTTCTTT
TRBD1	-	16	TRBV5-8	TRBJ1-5	CASSTSRDREGQPQHF	TGTGCCAGCAGCACCTCTCGGGACAGGGAAGGTCAGCCCCAGCATTTT
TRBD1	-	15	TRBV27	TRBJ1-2	CASSLGGTANYGYTF	TGTGCCAGCAGTTTAGGAGGGACAGCTAACTATGGCTACACCTTC
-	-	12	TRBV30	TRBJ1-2	CAWRLGVGGYTF	TGTGCCTGGCGGCTCGGGGTAGGCGGCTACACCTTC
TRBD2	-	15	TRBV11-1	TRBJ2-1	CASSEGLAEANEQFF	TGTGCCAGCAGCGAAGGACTAGCGGAGGCCAATGAGCAGTTCTTC
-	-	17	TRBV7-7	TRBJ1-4	CASSPFGSRETNEKLFF	TGTGCCAGCAGCCCTTTTGGATCCCGGGAAACTAATGAAAAACTGTTTTTT
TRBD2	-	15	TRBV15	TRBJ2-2	CATRLLAGAAGELFF	TGTGCCACCAGACTCCTAGCGGGGGCGGCCGGGGAGCTGTTTTTT
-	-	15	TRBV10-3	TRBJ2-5	CAISDETRGGRTQYF	TGTGCCATCAGTGATGAGACTAGGGGGGGTCGGACCCAGTACTTC
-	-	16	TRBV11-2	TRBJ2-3	CASSLGRGSSTDTQYF	TGTGCCAGCAGCTTAGGGCGGGGATCTAGCACAGATACGCAGTATTTT
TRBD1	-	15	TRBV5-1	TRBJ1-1	CASSFYTGANTEAFF	TGCGCCAGCAGCTTTTATACAGGGGCGAACACTGAAGCTTTCTTT
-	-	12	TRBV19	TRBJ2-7	CASSPPTDEQYF	TGTGCCAGTAGTCCCCCGACAGACGAGCAGTACTTC
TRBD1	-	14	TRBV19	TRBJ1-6	CASSSRGRDSPLHF	TGTGCCAGTAGTTCCAGGGGGCGGGATTCACCCCTCCACTTT
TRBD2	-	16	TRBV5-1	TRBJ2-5	CASSWAGTSVLETQYF	TGCGCCAGCAGCTGGGCCGGGACTAGCGTCTTGGAGACCCAGTACTTC
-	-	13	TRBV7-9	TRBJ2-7	CASSLQSPYEQYF	TGTGCCAGCAGCTTACAGTCACCCTACGAGCAGTACTTC
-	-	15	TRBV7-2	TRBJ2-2	CASSLARGGTGELFF	TGTGCCAGCAGCTTAGCGCGGGGAGGCACCGGGGAGCTGTTTTTT
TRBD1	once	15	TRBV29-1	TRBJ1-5	CSVGTGGVGNQPQHF	TGCAGCGTGGGGACAGGGGGAGTCGGCAATCAGCCCCAGCATTTT
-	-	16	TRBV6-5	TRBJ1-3	CASSYSIRSSGNTIYF	TGTGCCAGCAGTTACTCGATCCGGAGCTCTGGAAACACCATATATTTT
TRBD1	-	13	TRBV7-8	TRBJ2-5	CASSQDRERTQYF	TGTGCCAGCAGCCAAGACAGGGAACGGACCCAGTACTTC